This T cell receptor beta chain was retrieved from a study of tumor-infiltrating lymphocytes in primary liver carcinoma. About the research overall: Sequencing of the samples generated roughly 3.65 to 7.13 million productive TCRbeta reads, with similar yields across tissue types. Study findings and constraints: It was in tumors, not blood, that the top-250-clone fraction was significantly higher (p = 0.039). Samples were bulk unsorted, so CD4+ and CD8+ repertoires were not compared.

Unsorted whole blood yielded blood RNA, and germline DNA was extracted as well. This clonotype has just a few counts. Its cognate antigen is unknown. With a constant-region primer, TCR beta cDNA was made from 400 to 550 ng of total RNA. Libraries of TCR beta came from three nested multiplex PCR rounds with slightly modified ARM-PCR. A C-beta reverse primer and TRBV1-TRBV30 forward primers served in each of the first two PCR rounds, at approximately 10 cycles apiece. MiXCR, run by TCRdb on the multiplex PCR reads, gives a single entry per CDR3 protein. The table has more than 150,000 distinct CDR3 sequences, 50% to 75% seen once. Germline CDR1 and CDR2: MNHEY and SVGAGI. The CDR3 totals 14 residues. The junction had 4 bases not matched to a gene; V was cut back by 5 bases and J by 5 bases.

The TCR was taken from a middle-aged man with primary liver carcinoma and hepatitis B virus infection. The V gene is TRBV6-5, the J gene TRBJ1-2, with TRBD1 matching 11 bases. The sample consisted of peripheral blood. The CDR3 DNA is TGTGCCAGCAGTCAGCGGGACAGGGGGTATGGCTACACCTTC. Residues: CASSQRDRGYGYTF.